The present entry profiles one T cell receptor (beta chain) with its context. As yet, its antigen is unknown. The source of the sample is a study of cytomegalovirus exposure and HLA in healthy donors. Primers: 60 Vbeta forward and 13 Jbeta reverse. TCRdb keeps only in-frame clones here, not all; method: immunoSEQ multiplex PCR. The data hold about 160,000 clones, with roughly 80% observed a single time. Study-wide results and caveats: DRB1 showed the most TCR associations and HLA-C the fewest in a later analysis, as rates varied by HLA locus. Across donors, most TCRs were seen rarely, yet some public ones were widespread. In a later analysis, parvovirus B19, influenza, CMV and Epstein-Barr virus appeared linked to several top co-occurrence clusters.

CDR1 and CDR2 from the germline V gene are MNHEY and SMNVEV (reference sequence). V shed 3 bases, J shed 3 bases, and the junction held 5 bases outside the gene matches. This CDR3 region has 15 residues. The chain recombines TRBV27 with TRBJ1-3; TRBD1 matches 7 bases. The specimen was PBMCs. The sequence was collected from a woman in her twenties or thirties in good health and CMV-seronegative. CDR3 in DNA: TGTGCCAGCAGTTTGACAGGGATCGGTGGAAACACCATATATTTT. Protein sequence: CASSLTGIGGNTIYF.